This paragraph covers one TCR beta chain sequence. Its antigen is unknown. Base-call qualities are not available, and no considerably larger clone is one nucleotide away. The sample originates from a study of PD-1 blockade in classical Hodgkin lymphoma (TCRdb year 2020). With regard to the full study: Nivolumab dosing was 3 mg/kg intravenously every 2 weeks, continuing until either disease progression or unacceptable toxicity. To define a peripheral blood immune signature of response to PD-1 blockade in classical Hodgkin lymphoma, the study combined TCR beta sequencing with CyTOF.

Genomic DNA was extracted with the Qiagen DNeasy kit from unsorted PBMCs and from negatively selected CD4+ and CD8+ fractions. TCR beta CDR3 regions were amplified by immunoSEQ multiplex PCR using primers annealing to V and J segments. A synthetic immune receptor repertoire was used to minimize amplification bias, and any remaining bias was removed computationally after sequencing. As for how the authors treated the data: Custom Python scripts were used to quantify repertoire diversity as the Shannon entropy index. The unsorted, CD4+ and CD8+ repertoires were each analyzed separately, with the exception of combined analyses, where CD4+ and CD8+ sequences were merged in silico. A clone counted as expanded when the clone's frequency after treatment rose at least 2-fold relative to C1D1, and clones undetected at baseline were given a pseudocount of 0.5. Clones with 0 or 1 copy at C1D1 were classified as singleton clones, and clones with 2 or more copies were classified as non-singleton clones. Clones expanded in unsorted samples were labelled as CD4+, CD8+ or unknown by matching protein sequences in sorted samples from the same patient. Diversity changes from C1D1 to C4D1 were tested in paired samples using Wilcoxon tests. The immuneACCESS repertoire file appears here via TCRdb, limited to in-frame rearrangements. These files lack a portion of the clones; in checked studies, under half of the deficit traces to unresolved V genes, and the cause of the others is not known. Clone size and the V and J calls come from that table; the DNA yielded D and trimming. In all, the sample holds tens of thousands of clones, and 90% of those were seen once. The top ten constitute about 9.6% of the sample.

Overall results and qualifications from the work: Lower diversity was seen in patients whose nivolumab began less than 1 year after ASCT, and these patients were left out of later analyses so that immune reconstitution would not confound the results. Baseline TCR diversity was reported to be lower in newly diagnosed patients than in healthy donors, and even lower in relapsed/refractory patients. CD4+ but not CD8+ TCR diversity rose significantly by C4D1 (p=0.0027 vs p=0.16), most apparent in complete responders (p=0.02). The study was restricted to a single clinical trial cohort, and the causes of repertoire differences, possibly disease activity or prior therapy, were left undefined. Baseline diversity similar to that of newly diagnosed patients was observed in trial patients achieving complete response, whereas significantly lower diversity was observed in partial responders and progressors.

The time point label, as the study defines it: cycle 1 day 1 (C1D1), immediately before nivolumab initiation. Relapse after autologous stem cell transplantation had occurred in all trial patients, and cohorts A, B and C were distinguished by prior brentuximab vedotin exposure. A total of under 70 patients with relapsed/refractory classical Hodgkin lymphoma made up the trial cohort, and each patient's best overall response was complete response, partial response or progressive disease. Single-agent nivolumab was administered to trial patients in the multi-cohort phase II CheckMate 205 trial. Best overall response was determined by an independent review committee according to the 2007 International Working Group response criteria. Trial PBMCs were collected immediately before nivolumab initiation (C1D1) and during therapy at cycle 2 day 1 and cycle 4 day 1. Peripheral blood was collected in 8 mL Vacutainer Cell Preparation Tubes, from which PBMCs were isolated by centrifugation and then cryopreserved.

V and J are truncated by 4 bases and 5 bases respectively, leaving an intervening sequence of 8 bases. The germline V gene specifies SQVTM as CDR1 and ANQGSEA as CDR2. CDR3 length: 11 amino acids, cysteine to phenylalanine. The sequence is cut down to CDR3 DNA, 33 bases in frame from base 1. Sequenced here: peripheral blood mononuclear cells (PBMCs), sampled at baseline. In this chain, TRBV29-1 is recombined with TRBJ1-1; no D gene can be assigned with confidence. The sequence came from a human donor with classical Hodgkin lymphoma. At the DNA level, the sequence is TGCAGCGTTGTCGAGGCGACTGAAGCTTTCTTT. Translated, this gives CSVVEATEAFF.